The 14 T cell receptor beta chains below all came from one sample that was sequenced in a study of beta chain features in type 1 diabetes. What was sequenced were expressed TCRB transcripts, since all of the isolated RNA had been reverse transcribed. Measured with immunoSEQ multiplex PCR; TCRdb has only the in-frame clones, and not every one. The sample contains about 400,000 clones, roughly 12% of which appear only once. Material: naive CD4+ T cells from blood. These TCRs come from a man younger than 30 in good health.

The rearrangement joins TRBV7-3 to TRBJ2-3; 10 bases line up with TRBD2. The CDR3 consists of 15 residues. CDR1 is SGHTA, CDR2 FQGTGA, per germline. Trimming took 4 bases from V and 3 from J; bases not matched to a gene: 4. This CDR3 is CASSSLAGGTDTQYF. In DNA form, the CDR3 reads TGTGCCAGCAGCTCGTTAGCGGGGGGAACAGATACGCAGTATTTT.

This clone has a handful of counts. The genes are TRBV28 and TRBJ2-1; the D is unclear. The CDR3 extends over 13 amino acids. V lost 7 bases, J lost 8 bases, and 15 bases lay in between. In germline, CDR1 is MDHEN, CDR2 SYDVKM. For the CDR3, the DNA is TGTGCCAGCACTAAGCAGGCGCCCCATGAGCAGTTCTTC. Translating it yields CASTKQAPHEQFF.

The chain is built from TRBV7-2 and TRBJ1-1; 9 bases match TRBD1. CDR3 length: 15 residues. Germline assignment: CDR1 SGHTA and CDR2 FQGNSA. V shed 6 bases, J shed 6 bases, and the junction held 11 bases outside the gene matches. This CDR3 reads CASSRNPGQGSEAFF. In nucleotides, the CDR3 is TGTGCCAGCAGTCGAAACCCGGGACAGGGATCTGAAGCTTTCTTT.

This clone was recorded a few times. CDR3 DNA sequence: TGTGCCAGCAGCTTCGACAGGAACTATGGCTACACCTTC. Translating gives CASSFDRNYGYTF. This chain uses TRBV7-9 with TRBJ1-2, with D tentatively TRBD1 (6 bases). The germline V and J ends were trimmed by 3 bases and 2 bases, with 7 bases remaining between them. The germline gives CDR1 SEHNR, CDR2 FQNEAQ (reference sequence). This CDR3 region has 13 residues.

The gene calls are TRBV18 and TRBJ2-6, with 7 bases fitting TRBD1. Trimming took 4 bases from V and 1 from J; bases not matched to a gene: 4. This CDR3 has 16 amino acids. Germline V CDR1 and CDR2: KGHSH, LQKENI. CDR3 DNA: TGTGCCAGCTCACAAAGACAGGGATCTGGGGCCAACGTCCTGACTTTC. Its protein product is CASSQRQGSGANVLTF.

This clone was detected a few times. The gene calls are TRBV7-3 and TRBJ2-3; 15 nucleotides agree with TRBD2. Germline V gene lookup returns CDR1 SGHTA and CDR2 FQGTGA. The CDR3 is 17 residues long. Trimming took 5 bases from V and 11 from J; bases not matched to a gene: 14. DNA of the CDR3: TGTGCCAGCAGCCCGCGGACTAGCGGGGGGGCCGGCAGCGGGCAGTATTTT. This gives the protein CASSPRTSGGAGSGQYF.

This clone appeared a few times. The junction differs from germline at one of its ends, possibly a read error. CDR3 region: CASRAGVPHGYTF. The CDR3 bases are TGTGCCAGCAGGGCCGGGGTACCTCATGGGTACACCTTC. The V and J genes are TRBV28 and TRBJ1-2; D unresolved. The CDR3 has 13 residues. Germline CDR1 and CDR2: MDHEN and SYDVKM.

The chain carries TRBV6-5 and TRBJ2-7, with D hard to call. CDR1 and CDR2 from the germline V gene are MNHEY and SVGAGI. The CDR3 spans 12 residues. Trimming pared 0 bases from V and 4 bases from J, leaving 4 bases between. CDR3 in DNA: TGTGCCAGCAGTTACTCAGCGTACGAGCAGTACTTC. Translated: CASSYSAYEQYF.

This CDR3 reads CASSLGGSSLSNYGYTF. DNA of the CDR3: TGTGCCAGCAGCCTAGGAGGGTCCTCACTTTCTAACTATGGCTACACCTTC. The rearrangement uses TRBV5-4 and TRBJ1-2, with unresolved D. The V end lost 4 bases, the J end lost 0 bases, and 19 bases lay between the germline ends. This CDR3 comprises 17 residues. Germline CDR1 is SGHNT and CDR2 is YYREEE (reference sequence). Drawing the rest from reference TRBV5-4 and TRBJ1-2, the complete variable domain is ETGVTQSPTHLIKTRGQQVTLRCSSQSGHNTVSWYQQALGQGPQFIFQYYREEENGRGNFPPRFSGLQFPNYSSELNVNALELDDSALYLCASSLGGSSLSNYGYTFGSGTRLTVV.

In this sample, this clone turned up a few times. V is TRBV30 and J is TRBJ2-5, with 8 bases lining up with TRBD2. V shed 6 bases and J 2 bases; nucleotides not matched to a gene: 5. The CDR3 consists of 13 residues. Germline loops: CDR1 GTSNPN, CDR2 SVGIG (reference sequence). The CDR3 nucleotides are TGTGCCTGTAGCGGGGTGCCGCAAGAGACCCAGTACTTC. Its protein is CACSGVPQETQYF.

This chain connects TRBV5-6 to TRBJ2-2, with 11 bases that match TRBD1. In germline, CDR1 is SGHDT, CDR2 YYEEEE. The CDR3 length is 14 residues. Trimming removed 4 bases from V and 9 bases from J; junction bases left unmatched: 5. The CDR3 region is CASSRTGGERELFF. CDR3 nucleotides: TGTGCCAGCAGCCGGACAGGGGGCGAGAGGGAGCTGTTTTTT.

Worth noting for this clone: Other DNA sequences in this sample translate to the same CDR3. The chain links TRBV28 to TRBJ2-7, with 9 bases identical to TRBD1. The ends lost 6 bases at V and 4 bases at J; junction bases unmatched: 4. Germline loops: CDR1 MDHEN, CDR2 SYDVKM. CDR3 length: 13 residues. The CDR3 spells CASRGTGLYEQYF. CDR3 DNA sequence: TGTGCCAGCAGGGGGACAGGGTTATACGAGCAGTACTTC.

This rearrangement joins TRBV19 to TRBJ2-5, with D maybe TRBD2 (5 bases). The ends were cut back, 5 bases at V and 2 bases at J, with 12 bases in the middle. CDR1 LNHDA and CDR2 SQIVND come from the germline V gene (reference sequence). The CDR3 has 14 residues. CDR3 nucleotides: TGTGCCAGTAGTCCAGGACGGACTCAAGAGACCCAGTACTTC. It is translated as CASSPGRTQETQYF.

The chain employs TRBV7-2 and TRBJ2-3, with TRBD1 identical over 8 bases. V was pared by 2 bases and J by 4 bases, with 5 bases of the junction left unmatched. From germline, CDR1 is SGHTA and CDR2 FQGNSA. The length of the CDR3 is 15 residues. As DNA, the CDR3 is TGTGCCAGCAGCTTAAGGACAGGGATCTCAGATACGCAGTATTTT. This gives the protein CASSLRTGISDTQYF.